A selection of T cell receptor beta chains follows, all from one sample in a study of post-analysis software for immune sequencing data. TCRdb processed the PCR reads anew with MiXCR; each CDR3 protein has one entry. The sample consists of 650,000 to 850,000 distinct CDR3 sequences, 35% to 55% of them appearing once. The sample was blood. The receptors come from a girl aged 5-17 years with multiple sclerosis. CDR3s include the opening cysteine and the closing phenylalanine or tryptophan. Fields, in order: D gene, clone size, J gene, V gene, CDR3 DNA, CDR3 protein. The D gene is left open where the match is weak. Size tells how often a clone was seen (once, few, many) or the class of an expanded clone, and some rows leave it out.

>-|few|TRBJ2-1|TRBV20-1
TGCAGTGCTAGAGATCAGGGGTCATGGTACAATGAGCAGTTCTTC
CSARDQGSWYNEQFF
>-|-|TRBJ1-2|TRBV7-2
TGTGCCAGCAGCCCTGACACTTACTATGGCTACACCTTC
CASSPDTYYGYTF
>TRBD2|few|TRBJ2-7|TRBV3-1
TGTGCCAGCAGCCAAGGGACTAGCCAGATCTCCTACGAGCAGTACTTC
CASSQGTSQISYEQYF
>-|once|TRBJ2-5|TRBV5-1
TGCGCCAGCAGCAGAGAACCCTCCGGGATCCAACAAGAGACCCAGTACTTC
CASSREPSGIQQETQYF
>-|once|TRBJ2-5|TRBV20-1
TGCAGTGCTAAGACAGTACTGTCGTGGGAGACCCAGTACTTC
CSAKTVLSWETQYF
>TRBD1|few|TRBJ2-3|TRBV2
TGTGCCAGCAGTGAATGGGACAGGGGTGCAGATACGCAGTATTTT
CASSEWDRGADTQYF
>-|few|TRBJ1-5|TRBV4-3
TGCGCCAGCAGCCAGAGCCTGACGAGCAATCAGCCCCAGCATTTT
CASSQSLTSNQPQHF
>-|-|TRBJ2-5|TRBV29-1
TGCAGCGTTAAGGGGGGCCCGGAGACCCAGTACTTC
CSVKGGPETQYF
>TRBD1|few|TRBJ1-2|TRBV5-5
TGTGCCAGCAGCACCGGACAGGGTGGTGAGGGCTACACCTTC
CASSTGQGGEGYTF
>-|-|TRBJ2-7|TRBV5-1
TGCGCCAGCAGCACCAACCTGAGGACTAAAGACTACGAGCAGTACTTC
CASSTNLRTKDYEQYF
>TRBD2|-|TRBJ2-1|TRBV5-1
TGCGCCAGCGCCCAGGGACTAGAGGGAGGGCCGGGCAATGAGCAGTTCTTC
CASAQGLEGGPGNEQFF
>TRBD1|once|TRBJ2-3|TRBV6-6
TGTGCCAGCAGAAACAAAGGACAGGGAACAGATACGCAGTATTTT
CASRNKGQGTDTQYF
>TRBD1|-|TRBJ1-1|TRBV24-1
TGTGCCACCAGCGCGACAGGGTCGGGTCGGACTGAAGCTTTCTTT
CATSATGSGRTEAFF
>TRBD2|-|TRBJ2-1|TRBV7-2
TGTGCCAGCAGCTTAGCGGGGACTAGCTTCAATGAGCAGTTCTTC
CASSLAGTSFNEQFF
>-|-|TRBJ2-7|TRBV15
TGTGCCACCAGCAGAGGTGAGAGCTCCTACGAGCAGTACTTC
CATSRGESSYEQYF
>-|-|TRBJ1-2|TRBV3-1
TGTGCCAGCAGCCAACACCTAGGCGACGATGGCTACACCTTC
CASSQHLGDDGYTF
>TRBD2|-|TRBJ2-7|TRBV6-5
TGTGCCAGCAGTCCCCCTAGCGGTAATGTTTACGAGCAGTACTTC
CASSPPSGNVYEQYF
>TRBD1|once|TRBJ1-5|TRBV20-1
TGCAGTGCTAGGGGACCGGGACAGGGATATCAGCCCCAGCATTTT
CSARGPGQGYQPQHF
>TRBD2|few|TRBJ2-1|TRBV10-3
TGTGCCATCAGTGAGGTATTAAGCGGGGGGATCGATGAGCAGTTCTTC
CAISEVLSGGIDEQFF
>TRBD2|-|TRBJ2-7|TRBV7-2
TGTGCCAGCAGCCACAATAGCGGGGACTCTATTCCCTACGAGCAGTACTTC
CASSHNSGDSIPYEQYF
>-|-|TRBJ1-1|TRBV7-3
TGTGCCAGCAGCTTTGGAGATGCTAGGAGCGGGAACACTGAAGCTTTCTTT
CASSFGDARSGNTEAFF
>-|-|TRBJ2-4|TRBV24-1
TGTGCCACCAGTATGGCGAACATTCAGTACTTC
CATSMANIQYF
>TRBD2|few|TRBJ2-3|TRBV27
TGTGCCAGCAGTTTATCGGGCGGGAGAGGCTCGGATACGCAGTATTTT
CASSLSGGRGSDTQYF
>-|-|TRBJ2-5|TRBV10-3
TGTGCCATCAACGGGGGGCCGGGGAAGACCCAGTACTTC
CAINGGPGKTQYF
>TRBD2|-|TRBJ2-3|TRBV12-3/TRBV12-4
TGTGCCAGCAGTTTATTGGGAGGGACTAGGGCGACAGATACGCAGTATTTT
CASSLLGGTRATDTQYF
>TRBD1|-|TRBJ1-2|TRBV2
TGTGCCAGAGGACAGGTGGACTATGGCTACACCTTC
CARGQVDYGYTF
>-|few|TRBJ1-6|TRBV20-1
TGCAGTGCTAGATATGGGAATTCACCCCTCCACTTT
CSARYGNSPLHF
>TRBD2|once|TRBJ2-4|TRBV9
TGTGCCAGCAGCCCCCGACTAGCGGGAGGTGGCAAAAACATTCAGTACTTC
CASSPRLAGGGKNIQYF
>-|-|TRBJ2-3|TRBV12-3/TRBV12-4
TGTGCCAGCAGTCTTGTTCCAGAGGGAACAGATACGCAGTATTTT
CASSLVPEGTDTQYF
>TRBD1|-|TRBJ1-2|TRBV6-5
TGTGCCAGCAGTTATATGGCCGAGGGGGCTGGGTATGGCTACACCTTC
CASSYMAEGAGYGYTF
>-|few|TRBJ1-2|TRBV29-1
TGCAGCGTTGAAATGGGGGAAGGCTACACCTTC
CSVEMGEGYTF
>TRBD1|-|TRBJ2-1|TRBV15
TGTGCCACCAGCAGAGCCCTAGGGACAGGAGTCTACAATGAGCAGTTCTTC
CATSRALGTGVYNEQFF
>-|-|TRBJ1-1|TRBV12-3/TRBV12-4
TGTGCCAGCGGGTACGCTCAGGGGTCCACGGAAGCTTTCTTT
CASGYAQGSTEAFF
>-|few|TRBJ1-2|TRBV27
TGTGCCAGCAGTTTTACTCCCCGGAATGGCTACACCTTC
CASSFTPRNGYTF
>-|-|TRBJ1-2|TRBV7-2
TGTGCCAGCAGCTTAGATTCTGGCGGAACAAACTATGGCTACACCTTC
CASSLDSGGTNYGYTF
>-|few|TRBJ1-6|TRBV4-3
TGCGCCAGCAGCCAAGAAGCAGAGAATTCACCCCTCCACTTT
CASSQEAENSPLHF
>TRBD1|-|TRBJ2-7|TRBV11-3
TGTGCCAGCAGCGGGACCAGGACAGGGGGCGAGCAGTACTTC
CASSGTRTGGEQYF
>-|-|TRBJ1-2|TRBV5-1
TGCGCCAGCAGCTGCCCCAGTGGCGGCTATGGCTTCACCTTC
CASSCPSGGYGFTF
>-|few|TRBJ2-7|TRBV5-1
TGCGCCAGCAGCTTGGCCCGCCGGGGAGGATTCGGCGAGCAGTACTTC
CASSLARRGGFGEQYF
>TRBD1|few|TRBJ2-2|TRBV6-5
TGTGCCAGCAGTTACGCGGCAGGGGGTTTGGGGGAGCTGTTTTTT
CASSYAAGGLGELFF
>-|-|TRBJ2-1|TRBV12-3/TRBV12-4
TGTGCCAGCAGTTTAACGCTGCCACAGTACAATGAGCAGTTCTTC
CASSLTLPQYNEQFF
>TRBD1|-|TRBJ2-7|TRBV6-5
TGTGCCAGCAGTTACGGGACAGGGGTGAACGAGCAGTACTTC
CASSYGTGVNEQYF
>-|many|TRBJ2-3|TRBV12-3/TRBV12-4
TGTGCCAGCAGTTTAGGAGCCACAGATACGCAGTATTTT
CASSLGATDTQYF
>-|-|TRBJ1-3|TRBV6-5
TGTGCCAGCAGTTACGCGGGCGTTAGCTCTGGAAACACCATATATTTT
CASSYAGVSSGNTIYF
>-|-|TRBJ2-7|TRBV7-2
TGTGCCAGCAGCTTAGCGGGAGACTACCTTTCCTACGAGCAGTACTTC
CASSLAGDYLSYEQYF
>-|-|TRBJ2-1|TRBV20-1
TGCAGTGTTCAGGGCAATGAGCAGTTCTTC
CSVQGNEQFF
>-|-|TRBJ2-2|TRBV7-9
TGTGCCAGCAGCTTAGCCTCTTCCGGGGAGCTGTTTTTT
CASSLASSGELFF
>-|few|TRBJ1-5|TRBV7-9
TGTGCCAGCAGCTTAGGGGGGCCTGGCAATCAGCCCCAGCATTTT
CASSLGGPGNQPQHF
>-|-|TRBJ2-1|TRBV6-1
TGTGCCAGCAGTTTAGGACTTAACAATGGGCAGTTCTTC
CASSLGLNNGQFF
>-|-|TRBJ2-1|TRBV14
TGTGCCGGCAGCCGGACGGGGAGGTATGAGCAGTTCTTC
CAGSRTGRYEQFF
>TRBD2|many|TRBJ2-3|TRBV5-1
TGCGCCAGCAGCCTAAGGACTAGCGGGGAAGATACGCAGTATTTT
CASSLRTSGEDTQYF
>-|few|TRBJ1-2|TRBV29-1
TGCAGCGTTCTCTTGGGAACGGGCTATGGCTACACCTTC
CSVLLGTGYGYTF
>TRBD2|once|TRBJ2-1|TRBV14
TGTGCCAGCAGCCAAGGAGGGTCCCTAGCGGGAGCGGTTGGGGAGCAGTTCTTC
CASSQGGSLAGAVGEQFF
>-|-|TRBJ2-7|TRBV5-1
TGCGCCAGCAGCTTGGCGGGCGGGACAAAAACCTACGAGCAGTACTTC
CASSLAGGTKTYEQYF